Here is one TCR beta chain with its context. V was cut by 6 bases and J by 2 bases, with 10 bases left in between. CDR1 is MNHNY and CDR2 is SVGAGI in the germline V gene (reference sequence). This CDR3 has 13 residues. Authors' analysis steps: It was from reference gene primer amplification that nucleated cell counts were estimated. Method: immunoSEQ multiplex PCR; TCRdb's copy keeps in-frame clones and lacks some. That table gives V, J and clone size, and the DNA gave D and trimming. The sample includes approximately 65,000 clones, approximately 90% of them seen just once. This sample is drawn from a study of blood T cell repertoires in COVID-19. Whole-study context: COVID-19 samples collected from the United States, Italy and Spain covered acute and convalescent phases. Nucleic acid was either cDNA or gDNA, and it came from T cells, B-cell-depleted T cells, or PBMCs.

This clonotype was obtained from a woman under 30 with acute or convalescent COVID-19. The chain combines TRBV6-6 with TRBJ1-1; D unresolved. Sequencing was carried out using peripheral blood. CDR3: CASRLTENTEAFF. CDR3 in DNA: TGTGCCAGCAGGTTAACAGAAAACACTGAAGCTTTCTTT.